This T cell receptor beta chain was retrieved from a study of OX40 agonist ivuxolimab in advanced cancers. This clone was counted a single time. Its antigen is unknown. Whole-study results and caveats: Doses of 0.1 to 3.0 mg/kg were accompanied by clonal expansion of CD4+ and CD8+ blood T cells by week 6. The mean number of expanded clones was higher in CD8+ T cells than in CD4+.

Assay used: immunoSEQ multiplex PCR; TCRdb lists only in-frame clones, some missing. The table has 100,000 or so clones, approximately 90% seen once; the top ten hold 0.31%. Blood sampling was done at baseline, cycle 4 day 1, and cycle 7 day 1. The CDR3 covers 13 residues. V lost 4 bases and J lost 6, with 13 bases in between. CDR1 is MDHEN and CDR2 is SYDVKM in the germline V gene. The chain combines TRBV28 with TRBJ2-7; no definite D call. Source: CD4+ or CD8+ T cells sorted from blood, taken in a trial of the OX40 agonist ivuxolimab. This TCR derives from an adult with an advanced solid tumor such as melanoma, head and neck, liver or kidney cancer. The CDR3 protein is CASSSGWSSEQYF. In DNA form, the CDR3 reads TGTGCCAGCAGTTCAGGTTGGAGCAGCGAGCAGTACTTC.